The following is a T cell receptor (beta chain) sequence with its context. In the source study's methods: Amplification from reference gene primers served as the basis for estimated nucleated cell counts. The assay was immunoSEQ multiplex PCR, and TCRdb's table has in-frame clones only and misses some. The V and J calls and clone size were taken over from that table, and D and trimming were inferred from the DNA. The sample has 90,000 to 120,000 clones, approximately 80% seen once. The CDR3 has 11 residues. Trimming stripped 0 bases from V and 8 bases from J, with 7 bases between. In germline, CDR1 is DFQATT, CDR2 SNEGSKA (reference sequence). This sample was included in a study of blood T cell repertoires in COVID-19.

The material sequenced was peripheral blood. The receptor was derived from a man in his sixties or seventies with active or convalescent COVID-19. J is TRBJ1-1 and V is TRBV20-1; D not certain. CDR3 DNA sequence: TGCAGTGCTAGAGATTCTTTAGAAGCTTTCTTT. Amino acids: CSARDSLEAFF.